The table lists the clone carrying this T cell receptor (beta chain) with a few counts. The data were taken from a study of T-cell reconstitution after alpha-beta-depleted transplantation in children. TCRbeta library construction was performed incorporating unique molecular identifiers. Via MiXCR, TCRdb re-called the PCR reads, giving one row per CDR3 protein. The sample includes 200,000 to 300,000 distinct CDR3 sequences, roughly 26% seen only once; the top ten take more than 2%. The CDR3 sequence is 15 residues long. Trimming at V came to 5 bases and at J to 2 bases, leaving 3 bases not matched to a gene. Per the germline V gene, CDR1 is SQVTM and CDR2 is ANQGSEA.

The origin of this receptor is a girl aged 2-10 years with Fanconi anemia, due to receive a stem cell transplant. The sample was PBMCs, taken before TCRalphabeta/CD19-depleted stem cell transplant. The chain is built from TRBV29-1 and TRBJ2-5; TRBD2 agrees at 15 bases. The CDR3 nucleotides are TGCAGCGTTACCGGGACTAGCGGGGGGCAAGAGACCCAGTACTTC. Encoded protein: CSVTGTSGGQETQYF. Full variable domain (remainder filled in from reference TRBV29-1 and TRBJ2-5): SAVISQKPSRDICQRGTSLTIQCQVDSQVTMMFWYRQQPGQSLTLIATANQGSEATYESGFVIDKFPISRPNLTFSTLTVSNMSPEDSSIYLCSVTGTSGGQETQYFGPGTRLLVL.